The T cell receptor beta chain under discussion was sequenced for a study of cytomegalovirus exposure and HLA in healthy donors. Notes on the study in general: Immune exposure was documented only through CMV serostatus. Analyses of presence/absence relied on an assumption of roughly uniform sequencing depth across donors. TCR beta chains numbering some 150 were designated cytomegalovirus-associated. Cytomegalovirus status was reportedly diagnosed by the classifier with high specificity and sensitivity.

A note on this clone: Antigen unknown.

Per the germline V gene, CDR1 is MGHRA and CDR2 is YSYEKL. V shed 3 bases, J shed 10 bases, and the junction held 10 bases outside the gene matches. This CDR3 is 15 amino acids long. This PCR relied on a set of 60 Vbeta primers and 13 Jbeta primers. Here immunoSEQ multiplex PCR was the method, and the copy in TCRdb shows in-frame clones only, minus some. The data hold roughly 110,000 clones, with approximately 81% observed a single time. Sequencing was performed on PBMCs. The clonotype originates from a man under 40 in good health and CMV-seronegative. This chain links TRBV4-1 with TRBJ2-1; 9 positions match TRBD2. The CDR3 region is CASSQPAGGPLEQFF. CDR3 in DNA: TGCGCCAGCAGCCAGCCAGCGGGGGGCCCTTTGGAGCAGTTCTTC.